This TCR beta chain originates from a study of blood T cell repertoires in COVID-19. About the research overall: Researchers got acute and convalescent COVID-19 samples from the United States, Italy and Spain. PBMCs, B-cell-depleted T cells, or T cells were the source of the cDNA or gDNA that made up the material.

The germline V gene encodes CDR1 SGHAT and CDR2 FQNNGV. This CDR3 comprises 14 residues. Deletions cut 0 bases from V and 1 base from J, with 7 bases between. The method was immunoSEQ multiplex PCR; TCRdb's version includes in-frame clones alone and lacks a portion of them. The table lists a few hundred thousand clones, roughly nine tenths of them singletons. The sample taken for sequencing was peripheral blood. The sequence was collected from a woman aged 18-29 years who had recovered from COVID-19. This chain joins TRBV11-2 and TRBJ2-7, with unresolved D. CDR3 sequence reads: CASSLDEYSYEQYF. CDR3 in DNA: TGTGCCAGCAGCTTAGATGAGTATTCCTACGAGCAGTACTTC. The full variable domain, in which reference TRBV11-2 and TRBJ2-7 provide the parts outside the CDR3, is EAGVAQSPRYKIIEKRQSVAFWCNPISGHATLYWYQQILGQGPKLLIQFQNNGVVDDSQLPKDRFSAERLKGVDSTLKIQPAKLEDSAVYLCASSLDEYSYEQYFGPGTRLTVT.